This T cell receptor (beta chain) stems from a study of early T cells in non-severe SARS-CoV-2 infection. This clonotype appeared a few times. Attachment of unique molecular identifiers to individual cDNA molecules was performed. One entry per CDR3 protein, called by TCRdb with MiXCR from the 5' RACE reads. The sample lists 60,000 to 65,000 distinct CDR3 sequences, approximately 10% occurring once. What was sequenced was whole blood. The sequence derives from an adult who was a healthcare worker with PCR-confirmed SARS-CoV-2 infection or an uninfected control (not recorded which).

The CDR3 bases are TGTGCTAGTGGTTTGGTTTTTGCCCTGACAGGCCCTAGCACAGATACGCAGTATTTT. Encoded protein: CASGLVFALTGPSTDTQYF. This chain joins TRBV12-5 and TRBJ2-3, with D maybe TRBD1 (6 bases). Germline V CDR1 and CDR2: LGHNT, FRNRAP. V was shortened by 0 bases and J by 0 bases, with 19 bases between the two germline ends. This CDR3 has 19 amino acids.